This entry lists 5 T cell receptor beta chains sequenced from one sample in a study of cytomegalovirus exposure and HLA in healthy donors. Here immunoSEQ multiplex PCR was the method, and the copy in TCRdb shows in-frame clones only, minus some. The sample includes 150,000 or so clones, more than 80% of them seen just once. The specimen was PBMCs. The receptors originated from a woman aged 30 to 39 in good health and CMV-seropositive.

This chain connects TRBV29-1 to TRBJ2-7, with no clear D. The CDR3 contains 14 residues. CDR1 is SQVTM, CDR2 ANQGSEA, per germline. Trimming shortened V by 4 bases and J by 0 bases, and 13 bases separated the two germline ends. CDR3 coding DNA: TGCAGCGTTGGTGGGTCCCGGAGCTCCTACGAGCAGTACTTC. Translated: CSVGGSRSSYEQYF.

The rearrangement joins TRBV5-1 to TRBJ2-1, with 10 nucleotides matching TRBD2. This CDR3 has 17 amino acids. V was pared by 1 base and J by 6 bases, with 10 bases of the junction left unmatched. CDR1 SGHRS and CDR2 YFSETQ come from the germline V gene. This CDR3 is CASSLYVRTSGFNEQFF. The CDR3 region has the DNA TGCGCCAGCAGCTTGTATGTCCGGACTAGCGGCTTCAATGAGCAGTTCTTC.

The chain carries TRBV19 and TRBJ2-7; 8 bases fit TRBD1. V was pared by 3 bases and J by 6 bases, with 10 bases of the junction left unmatched. The V gene's germline CDR1 is LNHDA and CDR2 SQIVND (reference sequence). The CDR3 consists of 15 residues. The CDR3 loop is CASSIPGQGFGEQYF. DNA of the CDR3: TGTGCCAGTAGTATCCCCGGACAGGGTTTCGGCGAGCAGTACTTC.

For this clone: In the same sample, other DNA sequences code for this CDR3. The J gene is TRBJ2-1, the V gene TRBV9; tentative D call: TRBD2 (6 bases). CDR3 size: 15 residues. Germline CDR1 is SGDLS and CDR2 is YYNGEE. The V and J ends lost 0 bases and 2 bases respectively, with 9 bases between them. The CDR3 DNA reads TGTGCCAGCAGCGTAGGAGGAGGGACCTACAATGAGCAGTTCTTC. Encoded protein: CASSVGGGTYNEQFF.

The chain is built from TRBV27 and TRBJ2-7; 12 positions match TRBD2. The CDR3 sequence is 16 residues long. After removal of 5 bases from V and 4 bases from J, the junction contained 9 bases not matched to a gene. CDR1 and CDR2 (germline): MNHEY, SMNVEV (reference sequence). The CDR3 region has the DNA TGTGCCAGCAGTCCCCAGACTAGCGGGGGTGTGTACGAGCAGTACTTC. Its protein product is CASSPQTSGGVYEQYF.